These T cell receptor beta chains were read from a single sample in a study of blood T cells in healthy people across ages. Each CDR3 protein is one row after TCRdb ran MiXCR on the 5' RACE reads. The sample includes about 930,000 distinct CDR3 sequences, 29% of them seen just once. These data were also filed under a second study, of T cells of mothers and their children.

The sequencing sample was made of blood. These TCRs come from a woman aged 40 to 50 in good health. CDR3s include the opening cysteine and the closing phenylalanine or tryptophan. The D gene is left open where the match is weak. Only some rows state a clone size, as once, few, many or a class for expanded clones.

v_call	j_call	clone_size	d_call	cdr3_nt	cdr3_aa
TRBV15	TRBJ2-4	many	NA	TGTGCCACCAGCAGAGACCGTTCCGTCATTCAGTACTTC	CATSRDRSVIQYF
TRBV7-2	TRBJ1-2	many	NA	TGTGCCAGCAGCTTTACTTCTCCCAGCTACACCTTC	CASSFTSPSYTF
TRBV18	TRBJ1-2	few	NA	TGTGCCAGCTCACCACCACACGCCTATGGCTACACCTTC	CASSPPHAYGYTF
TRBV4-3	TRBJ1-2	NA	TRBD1	TGCGCCAGCAGCCAAGATGTGGGAGGGACAGGGGTTGGCCACACCTTC	CASSQDVGGTGVGHTF
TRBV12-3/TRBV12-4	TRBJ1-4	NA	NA	TGTGCCAGCAGTTTTGGCGGGGGCGGGGGTAAAAAACTGTTTTTT	CASSFGGGGGKKLFF
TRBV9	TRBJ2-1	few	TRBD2	TGTGCCAGCAGCGTAGCCCTAGCGGGGGGGAATGAGCAGTTCTTC	CASSVALAGGNEQFF
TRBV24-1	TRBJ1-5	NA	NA	TGTGCCACCAGTGGTGGGGAGTTGGATAGCAATCAGCCCCAGCATTTT	CATSGGELDSNQPQHF
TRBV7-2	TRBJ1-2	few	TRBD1	TGTGCCAGCAGCTACAGGGGGCTTAGTGGCTACACCTTC	CASSYRGLSGYTF
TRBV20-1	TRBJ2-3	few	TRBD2	TGCAGTGCTTCAAAGCGGGGGCCCAACACAGATACGCAGTATTTT	CSASKRGPNTDTQYF
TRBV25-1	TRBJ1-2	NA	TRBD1	TGTGCCAGCAGTCCAGGGGGAACAAGGGGCTACACCTTC	CASSPGGTRGYTF
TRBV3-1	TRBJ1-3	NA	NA	TGTGCCAGCAAACAGGGCGCTGGAAACACCAGATATTTT	CASKQGAGNTRYF
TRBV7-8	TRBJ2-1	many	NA	TGTGCCAGCAGACCGACTACCACAGGGTTGTCCTACAATGAGCAGTTCTTC	CASRPTTTGLSYNEQFF
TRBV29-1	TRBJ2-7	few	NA	TGCAGCGTTGAGGCCAACATCTACAATGAGCAGTACTTC	CSVEANIYNEQYF
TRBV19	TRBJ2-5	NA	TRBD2	TGTGCCAGTAGAGTATATGGGGGGGAAGAGACCCAGTACTTC	CASRVYGGEETQYF
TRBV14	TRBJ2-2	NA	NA	TGTGCCAGCAGCCAAGATGGGGGGACTTACACCGGGGAGCTGTTTTTT	CASSQDGGTYTGELFF
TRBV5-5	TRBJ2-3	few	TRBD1	TGTGCCAGCAGACAGGGGGCTGGCACAGATACGCAGTATTTT	CASRQGAGTDTQYF
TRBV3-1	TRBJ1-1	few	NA	TGTGCCAGCAGCCAGGTAGGGGACACTGAAGCTTTCTTT	CASSQVGDTEAFF
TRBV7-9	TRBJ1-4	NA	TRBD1	TGTGCCAGCAGCTTAGCCGGGACAGGGTTATATGAAAAACTGTTTTTT	CASSLAGTGLYEKLFF
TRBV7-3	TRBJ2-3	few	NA	TGTGCCAGCAGCTTAATTCCGGGGACCTATACGCAGTATTTT	CASSLIPGTYTQYF
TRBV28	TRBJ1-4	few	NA	TGTGCCAGCAGAAAAGGAGTGGTGGATGAAAAACTGTTTTTT	CASRKGVVDEKLFF
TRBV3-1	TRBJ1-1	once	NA	TGTGCCAGCAGCCTCCGGGGCAAATGGGACACTGAAGCTTTCTTT	CASSLRGKWDTEAFF
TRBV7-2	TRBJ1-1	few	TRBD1	TGTGCCAGCAGCTGGGACAGGGTAGACGCTGAAGCTTTCTTT	CASSWDRVDAEAFF
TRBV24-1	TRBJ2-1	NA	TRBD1	TGTGCCACCAGTGACTCCGGGACAGGGGGTTATGAGCAGTTCTTC	CATSDSGTGGYEQFF
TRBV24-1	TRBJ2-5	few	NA	TGTGCCACCAGTGGTCCGTCAAGACAAGAGACCCAGTACTTC	CATSGPSRQETQYF
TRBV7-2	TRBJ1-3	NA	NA	TGTGCCAGCAGCTTAGAAACAGGAGCAAGTGGAAACACCATATATTTT	CASSLETGASGNTIYF
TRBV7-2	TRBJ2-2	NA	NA	TGTGCCAGCAGCTTAGCGTGGGTCTCGGGGACCGGGGAGCTGTTTTTT	CASSLAWVSGTGELFF
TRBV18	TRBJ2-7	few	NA	TGTGCCAGCTCACCCGGAGGGGAGTCCCTAACCTACGAGCAGTACTTC	CASSPGGESLTYEQYF
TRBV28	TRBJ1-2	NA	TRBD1	TGTGCCAGCAGTTTATTTCTCGGGACAGGGAGTAACTATGGCTACACCTTC	CASSLFLGTGSNYGYTF
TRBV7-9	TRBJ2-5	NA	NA	TGTGCCAGCAACACCGGGGCGACCACGTTTCAAGAGACCCAGTACTTC	CASNTGATTFQETQYF
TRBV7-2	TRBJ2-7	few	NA	TGTGCCAACAGCTTAGATAGGGCGAGGGAGCAGTACTTC	CANSLDRAREQYF
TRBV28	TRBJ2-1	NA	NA	TGTGCCAGCAGTTTTTTGAGCTACAATGAGCAGTTCTTC	CASSFLSYNEQFF
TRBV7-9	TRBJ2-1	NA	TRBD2	TGTGCCAGCAGCTTCCGGACTAGCGGGAGTGATAATGAGCAGTTCTTC	CASSFRTSGSDNEQFF
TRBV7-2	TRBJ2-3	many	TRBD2	TGTGCCAGCAGCCCCCTTCCCGGTGCGGGGGGCACAGATACGCAGTATTTT	CASSPLPGAGGTDTQYF
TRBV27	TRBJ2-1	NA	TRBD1	TGTGCCAGCAGTCGGGACAGGGCCACCTACAATGAGCAGTTCTTC	CASSRDRATYNEQFF
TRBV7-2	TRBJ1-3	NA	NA	TGTGCCAGCAGCGCCGTTGCGGATGGAAACACCATATATTTT	CASSAVADGNTIYF
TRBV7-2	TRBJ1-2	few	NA	TGTGCCAGCAGCTTAGACAGCCTTAACTATGGCTACACCTTC	CASSLDSLNYGYTF
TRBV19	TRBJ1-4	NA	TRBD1	TGTGCCAGTAGTGGACAGGCTAATGAAAAACTGTTTTTT	CASSGQANEKLFF
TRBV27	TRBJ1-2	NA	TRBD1	TGTGCCAGCAGTTCCAGGACAGGGGGGACCTATGGCTACACCTTC	CASSSRTGGTYGYTF
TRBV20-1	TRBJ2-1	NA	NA	TGCAGTGCTAGTGTTTGGACAGTATACAATGAGCGGTTCTTC	CSASVWTVYNERFF
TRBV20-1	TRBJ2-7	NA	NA	TGCAGTGCTAGAGTTATACAGACCGGATCCAATGAGCAGTACTTC	CSARVIQTGSNEQYF
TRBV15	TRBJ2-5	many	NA	TGTGCCACCAGTATGGGGAGGGAGACCCAGTACTTC	CATSMGRETQYF
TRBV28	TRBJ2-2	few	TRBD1	TGTGCCGGCTTCACTCGTCAGGGGGTAGGCACCGGGGAGCTGTTTTTT	CAGFTRQGVGTGELFF
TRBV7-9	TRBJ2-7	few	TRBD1	TGTGCCAGCAGCCAAAGGACAGGGGAGCACGAGCAGTACTTC	CASSQRTGEHEQYF
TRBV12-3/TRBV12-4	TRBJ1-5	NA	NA	TGTGCCAGCAGTTTTACCATGTTGGGCAATCGGCCCCAGCATTTT	CASSFTMLGNRPQHF
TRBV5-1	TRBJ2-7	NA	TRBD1	TGCGCCAGCAGCGTGACAGGGGTGGCCTACGAGCAGTACTTC	CASSVTGVAYEQYF
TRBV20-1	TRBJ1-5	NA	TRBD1	TGCAGTGCTAGAGTTAGCAGGGGGCTTAGCAATCAGCCCCAGCATTTT	CSARVSRGLSNQPQHF
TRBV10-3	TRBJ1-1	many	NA	TGTGCCATCAGTGAAGGGCTGGGGGGCGGGAACACTGAAGCTTTCTTT	CAISEGLGGGNTEAFF
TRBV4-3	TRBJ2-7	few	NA	TGCGCCAGCAGCCAAGATCCTGGACGCTCCTACGAGCAGTACTTC	CASSQDPGRSYEQYF